These T cell receptor beta chains were read from a single sample in a study of beta chain features in type 1 diabetes. Here immunoSEQ multiplex PCR was the method, and the copy in TCRdb shows in-frame clones only, minus some. The table lists 200,000 to 250,000 clones, around 68% of them singletons. The sequenced sample was naive CD4+ T cells from blood. These receptors were collected from a young man in good health. Both conserved end residues are part of each CDR3. Fields, in order: D gene, CDR3 length, clone size, V gene, J gene, CDR3 protein, CDR3 DNA. D genes are given only for firm matches. The size of a clone is reported for some rows only, either as once, few or many, or as a class for expanded clones.

>NA|11|NA|TRBV20-1|TRBJ2-5
CSASPVETQYF
TGCAGTGCTAGCCCCGTGGAGACCCAGTACTTC
>NA|15|NA|TRBV6-5|TRBJ2-7
CASSYSSSGAYEQYF
TGTGCCAGCAGTTATTCGTCCTCGGGGGCCTACGAGCAGTACTTC
>NA|14|NA|TRBV2|TRBJ2-5
CASRRLPRGETQYF
TGTGCCAGCCGCAGGCTTCCCCGGGGAGAGACCCAGTACTTC
>NA|13|NA|TRBV27|TRBJ2-7
CASSFGSPYEQYF
TGTGCCAGCAGTTTCGGGTCGCCATACGAGCAGTACTTC
>NA|12|NA|TRBV10-3|TRBJ1-1
CAISGQNTEAFF
TGTGCCATCAGTGGACAGAACACTGAAGCTTTCTTT
>NA|15|NA|TRBV30|TRBJ1-6
CAWNSGNRDNSPLHF
TGTGCCTGGAATTCAGGGAACAGGGACAATTCACCCCTCCACTTT
>NA|15|NA|TRBV30|TRBJ2-7
CAWSVPPLGTFEQYF
TGTGCCTGGAGTGTTCCCCCGCTGGGGACCTTCGAGCAGTACTTC
>NA|11|few|TRBV30|TRBJ2-7
CAWSVLDEQYF
TGTGCCTGGAGTGTGCTCGACGAGCAGTACTTC
>NA|16|NA|TRBV7-6|TRBJ2-5
CASSLVRPGAVETQYF
TGTGCCAGCAGCTTAGTTCGACCGGGGGCAGTGGAGACCCAGTACTTC
>NA|13|NA|TRBV19|TRBJ1-2
CASGPTSDYGYTF
TGTGCCAGTGGCCCGACGAGCGACTATGGCTACACCTTC
>NA|14|NA|TRBV7-9|TRBJ1-5
CASSPGSGNQPQHF
TGTGCCAGCAGCCCTGGTAGCGGCAATCAGCCCCAGCATTTT
>NA|14|NA|TRBV9|TRBJ2-3
CASSVAPSTDTQYF
TGTGCCAGCAGCGTGGCTCCTAGCACAGATACGCAGTATTTT
>NA|12|NA|TRBV5-4|TRBJ1-1
CASSVAGTEAFF
TGTGCCAGCAGCGTGGCGGGCACTGAAGCTTTCTTT
>TRBD2|15|NA|TRBV30|TRBJ2-3
CAWSVGDREGDTQYF
TGTGCCTGGAGTGTAGGAGATCGGGAGGGAGATACGCAGTATTTT
>NA|13|NA|TRBV13|TRBJ2-1
CATSTLSYNEQFF
TGTGCCACGTCTACTCTTTCCTACAATGAGCAGTTCTTC
>NA|11|NA|TRBV20-1|TRBJ2-1
CSARDLILEFF
TGCAGTGCTAGAGATCTGATTTTAGAGTTCTTC
>NA|12|few|TRBV28|TRBJ2-1
CASSLAHNEQFF
TGTGCCAGCAGTTTAGCGCACAATGAGCAGTTCTTC